A selection of T cell receptor beta chains follows, all from one sample in a study of sequential checkpoint blockade in melanoma. The assay was immunoSEQ multiplex PCR, and TCRdb's table has in-frame clones only and misses some. The data show thousands of clones, with over 20% seen just once and roughly 23% held by the top ten. The sample here was tumor tissue (inferred from file names), taken from a patient given nivolumab and ipilimumab in sequence. The receptor source for this set is a human donor with melanoma. Each CDR3 is given with its conserved first and last residue. D genes are given only for firm matches. Clone size is given for some rows only: seen once, a few or many times, or a class if the clone is expanded.

v_call,clone_size,cdr3_length,j_call,d_call,cdr3_nt,cdr3_aa
TRBV1,few,14,TRBJ2-7,-,TGCGCCAGCAGCCAAGTGGAGGGGACGGGCGAGCAGTACTTC,CASSQVEGTGEQYF
TRBV23-1,-,13,TRBJ1-1,-,TGCGCCAGCAGCCAAGATTGGAGCACTGAAGCTTTCTTT,CASSQDWSTEAFF
TRBV4-1,medium-sized,13,TRBJ1-1,-,TGCGCCAGCAGCCAAGTAGAGAACACTGAAGCTTTCTTT,CASSQVENTEAFF
TRBV10-3,many,13,TRBJ1-5,-,TGTGCCATCAGTGAGTCAGCAAATCAGCCCCAGCATTTT,CAISESANQPQHF
TRBV4-1,-,12,TRBJ2-1,-,TGCGCCAGCAGCCAGGCCCGGGACGAGCAGTTCTTC,CASSQARDEQFF
TRBV19,few,15,TRBJ2-1,-,TGTGCCAGTAGTACCGATGACGGGCCCTACAATGAGCAGTTCTTC,CASSTDDGPYNEQFF
TRBV11-3,few,16,TRBJ1-6,-,TGTGCCAGCAGCTCGACCCCCGGGGTGGGGAATTCACCCCTCCACTTT,CASSSTPGVGNSPLHF
TRBV10-2,once,18,TRBJ2-3,TRBD1,TGCGCCAGCAGTGAGTTCCCTCCCGGGACAGGGAGGTCCCATACGCAGTATTTT,CASSEFPPGTGRSHTQYF
TRBV23-1,-,17,TRBJ1-5,-,TGCGCCAGCAGTCAATCGGTCAGCAACCGTAGCAATCAGCCCCAGCATTTT,CASSQSVSNRSNQPQHF
TRBV30,-,11,TRBJ1-5,-,TGTGCCTGGAGTGTGGGGCAGCCCCAGCATTTT,CAWSVGQPQHF
TRBV28,-,16,TRBJ2-3,TRBD2,TGTGCCAGCAGTTCCCCCAGCGGGAGGGTCCGAGATACGCAGTATTTT,CASSSPSGRVRDTQYF
TRBV14,-,15,TRBJ2-2,-,TGTGCCAGCAGCCACCCAGGGGATGGGACCGGGGAGCTGTTTTTT,CASSHPGDGTGELFF
TRBV30,-,12,TRBJ2-7,-,TGTGCCTGGACCCGGACAGAATACGAGCAGTACTTC,CAWTRTEYEQYF
TRBV5-1,-,16,TRBJ2-2,-,TGCGCCAGCAGCTTGGTGCTAGCCGCGAACACCGGGGAGCTGTTTTTT,CASSLVLAANTGELFF
TRBV19,-,15,TRBJ1-4,-,TGTGCCAGTAGTATAGACCGGAGCGCTAATGAAAAACTGTTTTTT,CASSIDRSANEKLFF
TRBV6-8,once,16,TRBJ1-5,-,TGTGCCAGCAGTTACTTGGGGGAACCTAGCAATCAGCCCCAGCATTTT,CASSYLGEPSNQPQHF
TRBV6-8,few,15,TRBJ1-4,TRBD1,TGTGCCAGCAGTGTAACAGGGGGCGCGAATGAAAAACTGTTTTTT,CASSVTGGANEKLFF
TRBV19,-,15,TRBJ2-4,-,TGTGCCAGCAGCAGGCAGACTCTAGCCAAAAACATTCAGTACTTC,CASSRQTLAKNIQYF
TRBV6-8,-,15,TRBJ1-5,TRBD1,TGTGCCATCAGGAGGGGGACAGGCAGCAATCAGCCCCAGCATTTT,CAIRRGTGSNQPQHF
TRBV28,few,13,TRBJ2-7,-,TGTGCCAGCAGTTTGCAGGTTTTCTACGAGCAGTACTTC,CASSLQVFYEQYF
TRBV6-8,few,15,TRBJ2-7,TRBD1,TGTGCCAGCAGTTGGACAGGGTCCCCTACCTACGAGCAGTACTTC,CASSWTGSPTYEQYF
TRBV7-6,few,14,TRBJ1-6,-,TGTGCCAGCAGCTCCCGCCCCAATAATTCACCCCTCCACTTT,CASSSRPNNSPLHF
TRBV18,-,17,TRBJ1-2,-,TGTGCCAGCTCCCCTACCGGGGGCCAAGGGCCTAACTATGGCTACACCTTC,CASSPTGGQGPNYGYTF
TRBV29-1,few,15,TRBJ1-2,TRBD1,TGCAGCGTTGAAGACCGGACAGGGTACAGCTATGGCTACACCTTC,CSVEDRTGYSYGYTF
TRBV5-1,few,15,TRBJ1-6,-,TGCGCCAGCAGCCAGGGGCTCTCCTATAATTCACCCCTCCACTTT,CASSQGLSYNSPLHF
TRBV15,-,19,TRBJ2-7,TRBD2,TGTGCCACCAGCAGAGATTACGGAGAGACTAGCGGGACCTACTACGAGCAGTACTTC,CATSRDYGETSGTYYEQYF
TRBV2,few,18,TRBJ1-5,TRBD1,TGTGCCAGCAGTAACCCGACGGGACAGGGCGGCGGCAATCAGCCCCAGCATTTT,CASSNPTGQGGGNQPQHF
TRBV29-1,medium-sized,14,TRBJ2-1,-,TGCAGCGTTGAAGTGGGGATTTTTCAGAATGAGCAGTTCTTC,CSVEVGIFQNEQFF
TRBV18,-,15,TRBJ1-6,TRBD1,TGTGCCAGCTCACAGGGGACAGCATATAATTCACCCCTCCACTTT,CASSQGTAYNSPLHF
TRBV6-7,few,11,TRBJ2-4,-,TGTGCCAGCAGTTTGGGGGCACTTCAGTACTTC,CASSLGALQYF
TRBV6-8,few,16,TRBJ2-2,TRBD1,TGTGCCAGCAAAAAACCGGGACAGGGAGGAACCGGGGAGCTGTTTTTT,CASKKPGQGGTGELFF
TRBV11-3,many,15,TRBJ2-7,TRBD1,TGTGCCAGCAGCTTAGATCGGGACAGGATATACGAGCAGTACTTC,CASSLDRDRIYEQYF
TRBV14,-,14,TRBJ1-6,-,TGTGCCAGCAGCCTAGTACAGGGAAATTCACCCCTCCACTTT,CASSLVQGNSPLHF
TRBV9,medium-sized,12,TRBJ1-1,-,TGTGCCAGCAGTGTAAGGAACACTGAAGCTTTCTTT,CASSVRNTEAFF
TRBV7-5,few,18,TRBJ2-1,-,TGTGCCAGCAGATATCCGGCAAGCGGGGGCCCAAGGGTCGATGAGCAGTTCTTC,CASRYPASGGPRVDEQFF
TRBV5-1,once,17,TRBJ1-2,-,TGCGCCAGCAGCTTGGCCGATTTTGCAGGGGCCCCGGGCGGCTACACCTTC,CASSLADFAGAPGGYTF
TRBV28,-,16,TRBJ1-5,TRBD1,TGTGCCAGCAACCCCCGGGGACAGGGAAGGGAACAGCCCCAGCATTTT,CASNPRGQGREQPQHF
TRBV29-1,-,13,TRBJ2-2,-,TGCAGCGTTGGTCAGCCGAACACCGGGGAGCTGTTTTTT,CSVGQPNTGELFF
TRBV19,few,19,TRBJ1-5,TRBD1,TGTGCCAGTGTTAGGACGGGCGGACAGGGTACCTATAGCAATCAGCCCCAGCATTTT,CASVRTGGQGTYSNQPQHF
TRBV5-1,-,17,TRBJ2-3,TRBD2,TGCGCCAGCAGCTCCTCACTAGCGGGGGCCTACACAGATACGCAGTATTTT,CASSSSLAGAYTDTQYF